This TCR beta chain was retrieved from a study of preoperative IRX-2 immunotherapy in early breast cancer. Profiling relied on immunoSEQ multiplex PCR, and the TCRdb table lists in-frame clones only, not all of them. The repertoire holds 20,000 to 25,000 clones, with approximately 90% as singletons. The germline V gene encodes CDR1 GTSNPN and CDR2 SVGIG (reference sequence). There are 13 residues in the CDR3. With 2 bases removed from V and 7 bases from J, the gap between germline ends came to 14 bases. The sample's treatment: preoperative locoregional IRX-2 cytokine immunotherapy. Samples came from a phase Ib trial of preoperative locoregional IRX-2 cytokine immunotherapy.

The sequencing here drew on tumor tissue, taken after IRX-2 immunotherapy. This sequence joins TRBV30 and TRBJ1-1, with D uncertain. The TCR comes from a human donor with breast cancer. The CDR3 DNA sequence: TGTGCCTGGAGTATGGACTCAGGATTTGAAGCTTTCTTT. It encodes CAWSMDSGFEAFF.